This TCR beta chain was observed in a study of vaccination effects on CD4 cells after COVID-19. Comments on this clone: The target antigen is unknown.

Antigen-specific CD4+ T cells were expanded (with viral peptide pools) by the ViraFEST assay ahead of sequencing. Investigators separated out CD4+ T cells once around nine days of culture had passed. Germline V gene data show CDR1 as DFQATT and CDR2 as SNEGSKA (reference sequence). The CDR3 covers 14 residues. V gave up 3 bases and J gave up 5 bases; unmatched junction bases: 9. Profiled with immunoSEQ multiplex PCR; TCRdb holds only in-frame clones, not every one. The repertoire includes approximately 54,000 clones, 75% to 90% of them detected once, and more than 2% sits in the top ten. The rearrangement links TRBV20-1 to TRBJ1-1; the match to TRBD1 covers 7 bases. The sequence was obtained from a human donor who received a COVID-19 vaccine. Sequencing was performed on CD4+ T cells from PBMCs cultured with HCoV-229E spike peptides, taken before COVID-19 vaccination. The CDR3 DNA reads TGCAGTGCTAGTTCGACAGGGTCGGGTACTGAAGCTTTCTTT. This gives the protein CSASSTGSGTEAFF.